The T cell receptor (beta chain) under discussion was sequenced for a study of shared clonotypes between healthy human individuals. Study-wide results and caveats: Clonotype sharing among donors was thought likely to change with sequencing depth.

The replicate PCRs on unsorted PBMC were given 300 ng DNA, which is approximately 30,000 T cell genomes. Unsorted PBMC DNA underwent sequencing on ten immunoSEQ deep assay plates. Clones were read by immunoSEQ multiplex PCR, and TCRdb kept only the in-frame ones, dropping some. The sample has 470,000 or so clones, 81% seen once. A note on this clone: As yet, its antigen is unknown. This specimen includes other DNA sequences encoding the same CDR3.

The sequenced sample consisted of PBMCs. The receptor was isolated from a woman between 40 and 55 years old in good health. Some clones in this sample may be carry-over from other donors' samples.

CDR3 residues: CASSRNTGELFF. The CDR3 region has the DNA TGTGCCAGCAGCCGGAACACCGGGGAGCTGTTTTTT. V is TRBV7-9 and J is TRBJ2-2; D gene ambiguous. The CDR3 totals 12 residues. V gave up 5 bases and J gave up 1 base, with 2 bases separating them. Germline assignment: CDR1 SEHNR and CDR2 FQNEAQ (reference sequence).